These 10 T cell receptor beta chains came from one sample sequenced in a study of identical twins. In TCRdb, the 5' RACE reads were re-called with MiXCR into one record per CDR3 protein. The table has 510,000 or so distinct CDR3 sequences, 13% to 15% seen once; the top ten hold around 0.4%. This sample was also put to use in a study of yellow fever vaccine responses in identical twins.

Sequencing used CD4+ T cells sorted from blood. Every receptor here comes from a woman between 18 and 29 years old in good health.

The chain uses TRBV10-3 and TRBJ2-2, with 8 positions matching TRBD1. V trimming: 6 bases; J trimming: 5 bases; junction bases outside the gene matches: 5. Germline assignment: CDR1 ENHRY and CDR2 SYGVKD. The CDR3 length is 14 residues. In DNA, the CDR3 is TGTGCCATCAGACCAACAGGGGGAACCGGGGAGCTGTTTTTT. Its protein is CAIRPTGGTGELFF.

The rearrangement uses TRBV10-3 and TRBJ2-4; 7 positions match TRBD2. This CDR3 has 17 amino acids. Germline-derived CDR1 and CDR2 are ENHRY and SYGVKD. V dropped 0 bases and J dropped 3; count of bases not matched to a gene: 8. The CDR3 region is CAISESAERGLKNIQYF. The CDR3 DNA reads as TGTGCCATCAGTGAGTCGGCCGAGCGGGGCCTCAAAAACATTCAGTACTTC.

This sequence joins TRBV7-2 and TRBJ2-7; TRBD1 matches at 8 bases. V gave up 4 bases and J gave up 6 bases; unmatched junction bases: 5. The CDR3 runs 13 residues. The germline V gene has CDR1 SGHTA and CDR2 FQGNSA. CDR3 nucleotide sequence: TGTGCCAGCAGCTCCGTAGGACAGGGCGAGCAGTACGTC. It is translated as CASSSVGQGEQYV.

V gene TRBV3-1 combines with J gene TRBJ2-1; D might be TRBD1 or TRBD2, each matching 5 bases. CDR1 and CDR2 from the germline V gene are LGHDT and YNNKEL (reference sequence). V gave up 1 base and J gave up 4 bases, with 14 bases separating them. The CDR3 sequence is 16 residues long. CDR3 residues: CASSQARDPAYNEQFF. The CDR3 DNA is TGTGCCAGCAGCCAAGCTCGGGACCCGGCATACAATGAGCAGTTCTTC.

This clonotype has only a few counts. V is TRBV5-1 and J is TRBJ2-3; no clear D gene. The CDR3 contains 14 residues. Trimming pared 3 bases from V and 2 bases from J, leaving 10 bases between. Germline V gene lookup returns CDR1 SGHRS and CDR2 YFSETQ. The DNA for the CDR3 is TGCGCCAGCAGCTCCTACGTTTCCACAGATACGCAGTATTTT. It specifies CASSSYVSTDTQYF.

CDR3 sequence (DNA): TGTGCCAGCAGCCAAGGATCTCAGGGTAGCGAGCAGTACTTC. Its translation is CASSQGSQGSEQYF. The chain couples TRBV4-2 to TRBJ2-7, with D perhaps matching TRBD1 (5 bases). This CDR3 spans 14 amino acids. The V end was cut by 1 base, the J end by 6 bases, with 13 bases between. Germline loops: CDR1 LGHNA, CDR2 YNFKEQ.

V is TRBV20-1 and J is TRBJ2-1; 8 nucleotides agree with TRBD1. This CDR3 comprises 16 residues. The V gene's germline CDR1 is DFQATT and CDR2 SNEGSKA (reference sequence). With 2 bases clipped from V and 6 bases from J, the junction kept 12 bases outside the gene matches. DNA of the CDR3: TGCAGTGCTAGATCCTGGACAGGGAAGGTTGCCAATGAGCAGTTCTTC. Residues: CSARSWTGKVANEQFF.

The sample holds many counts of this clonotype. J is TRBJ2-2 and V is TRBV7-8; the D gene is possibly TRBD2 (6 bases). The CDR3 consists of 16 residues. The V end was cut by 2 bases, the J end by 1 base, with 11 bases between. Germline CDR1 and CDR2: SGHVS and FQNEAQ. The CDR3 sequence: CASSLYDSGNTGELFF. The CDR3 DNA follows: TGTGCCAGCAGCTTATACGATAGCGGGAACACCGGGGAGCTGTTTTTT.

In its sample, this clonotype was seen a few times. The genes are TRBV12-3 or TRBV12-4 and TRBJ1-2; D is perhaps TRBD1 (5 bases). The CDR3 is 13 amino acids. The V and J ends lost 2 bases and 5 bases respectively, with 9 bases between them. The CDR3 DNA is TGTGCCAGCAGTTTATCGGGGGAGTATGGCTACACCTTC. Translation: CASSLSGEYGYTF.

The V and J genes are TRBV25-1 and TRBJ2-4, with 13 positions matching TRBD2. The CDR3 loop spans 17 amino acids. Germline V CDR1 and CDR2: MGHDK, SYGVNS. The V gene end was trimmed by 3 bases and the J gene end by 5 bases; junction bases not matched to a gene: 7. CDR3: CASSDIGTSGVENIQYF. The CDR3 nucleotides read TGTGCCAGCAGTGACATCGGGACTAGCGGGGTCGAAAACATTCAGTACTTC. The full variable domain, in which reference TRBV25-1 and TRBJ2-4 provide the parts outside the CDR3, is EADIYQTPRYLVIGTGKKITLECSQTMGHDKMYWYQQDPGMELHLIHYSYGVNSTEKGDLSSESTVSRIRTEHFPLTLESARPSHTSQYLCASSDIGTSGVENIQYFGAGTRLSVL.